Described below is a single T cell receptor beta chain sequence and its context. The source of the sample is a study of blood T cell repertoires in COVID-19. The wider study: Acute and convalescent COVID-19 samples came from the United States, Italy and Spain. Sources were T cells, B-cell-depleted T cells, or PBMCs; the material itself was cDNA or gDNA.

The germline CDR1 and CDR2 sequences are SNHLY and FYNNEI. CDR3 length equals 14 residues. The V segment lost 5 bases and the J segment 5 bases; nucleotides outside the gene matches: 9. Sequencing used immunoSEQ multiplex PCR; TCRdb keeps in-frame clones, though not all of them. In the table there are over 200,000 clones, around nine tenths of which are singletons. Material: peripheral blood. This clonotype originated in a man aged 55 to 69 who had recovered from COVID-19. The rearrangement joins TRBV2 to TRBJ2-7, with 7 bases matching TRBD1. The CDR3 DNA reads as TGTGCCAGCAGTCAAGACAGGGTACCCGACGAGCAGTACTTC. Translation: CASSQDRVPDEQYF.